Following are 32 T cell receptor beta chains from one sample sequenced in a study of blood T cell repertoires in COVID-19. The method was immunoSEQ multiplex PCR; TCRdb's version includes in-frame clones alone and lacks a portion of them. The table includes about 170,000 clones, approximately 86% detected once. The source material was peripheral blood. These receptors originate from a woman of 80 years or more in a cohort sampled during active or convalescent COVID-19.

This clone was found once. This chain links TRBV7-9 with TRBJ1-1; perhaps TRBD1 as D (6 bases). Trimming pared 3 bases from V and 1 base from J, leaving 9 bases between. This CDR3 contains 14 residues. CDR1 and CDR2 (germline): SEHNR, FQNEAQ (reference sequence). This CDR3 reads CASSFPGQNTEAFF. The CDR3 DNA reads TGTGCCAGCAGCTTTCCGGGACAGAACACTGAAGCTTTCTTT.

The CDR3 is CASSVIGGGITYNEQFF. The CDR3 nucleotides read TGCGCCAGCAGCGTCATCGGGGGAGGGATAACCTACAATGAGCAGTTCTTC. The chain recombines TRBV4-1 with TRBJ2-1, with TRBD2 matching 7 bases. V gave up 5 bases and J gave up 2 bases; unmatched junction bases: 12. Germline V CDR1 and CDR2: MGHRA, YSYEKL. CDR3 length: 17 amino acids.

The CDR3 nucleotides are TGTGCCAGTAGTACAGGACATCGTGTCGTCGGCGGCTACACCTTC. Translating it yields CASSTGHRVVGGYTF. V gene TRBV19 combines with J gene TRBJ1-2; D may be TRBD1 (5 bases). The CDR3 loop spans 15 amino acids. Trimming shortened V by 4 bases and J by 8 bases, and 20 bases separated the two germline ends. Germline V gene sequence: CDR1 LNHDA, CDR2 SQIVND (reference sequence).

The V gene is TRBV3-1 (or the pseudogene TRBV3-2), the J gene TRBJ1-2, with D tentatively TRBD1 (5 bases). The CDR3 is 14 residues long. The germline V and J ends were trimmed by 2 bases and 6 bases, with 13 bases remaining between them. Germline V gene data show CDR1 as LGHDT and CDR2 as YNNKEL (reference sequence). The CDR3 loop reads CASSQRGSRNGYTF. As DNA, the CDR3 is TGTGCCAGCAGCCAAAGGGGCAGTAGGAATGGCTACACCTTC.

This rearrangement joins TRBV29-1 to TRBJ2-1; 7 bases match TRBD2. The V and J ends lost 7 bases and 12 bases, in that order; junction bases with no gene match: 12. CDR1 and CDR2 from the germline V gene are SQVTM and ANQGSEA. The CDR3 length is 12 residues. This CDR3 is CSGREAPQWQFF. Written as DNA, the CDR3 is TGCAGCGGACGGGAGGCCCCCCAATGGCAGTTCTTC.

The chain carries TRBV7-2 and TRBJ2-7, with D unresolved. The CDR3 extends over 15 amino acids. Germline lookup yields CDR1 SGHTA and CDR2 FQGNSA. V was clipped by 3 bases and J by 0 bases, with 12 bases between them. The CDR3 region has the DNA TGTGCCAGCAGCTTGTCCCAGGCCGTCTCCTACGAGCAGTACTTC. Protein sequence: CASSLSQAVSYEQYF. Variable domain in full (rest from reference TRBV7-2 and TRBJ2-7): GAGVSQSPSNKVTEKGKDVELRCDPISGHTALYWYRQSLGQGLEFLIYFQGNSAPDKSGLPSDRFSAERTGGSVSTLTIQRTQQEDSAVYLCASSLSQAVSYEQYFGPGTRLTVT.

The chain combines TRBV13 with TRBJ2-1; tentatively, D is TRBD2 (7 bases). V was pared by 1 base and J by 6 bases, with 10 bases between. CDR3 length: 14 amino acids. In germline, CDR1 is PRHDT, CDR2 FYEKMQ (reference sequence). The chain's CDR3 is CASSLEGGLNEQFF. The CDR3 DNA follows: TGTGCCAGCAGCTTAGAGGGGGGGCTCAATGAGCAGTTCTTC.

The V gene is TRBV5-4, the J gene TRBJ2-7; TRBD2 matches at 9 bases. The CDR3 runs 14 residues. Per the germline V gene, CDR1 is SGHNT and CDR2 is YYREEE (reference sequence). V shed 5 bases, J shed 4 bases, and the junction held 7 bases outside the gene matches. CDR3 sequence reads: CASRLAGDPYEQYV. As DNA, the CDR3 is TGTGCCAGCAGGTTAGCGGGGGACCCATACGAGCAGTACGTC.

The rearrangement uses TRBV6-5 and TRBJ2-7, with 12 bases that match TRBD2. J gave up 5 bases and V 7 bases, and 6 bases lay outside the gene matches. Germline CDR1 MNHEY, CDR2 SVGAGI. The CDR3 sequence is 14 residues long. The CDR3 region is CASNRLAGADEQYV. For the CDR3, the DNA is TGTGCCAGCAACCGACTAGCGGGAGCGGACGAGCAGTACGTC.

The V and J genes are TRBV19 and TRBJ1-2; D possibly corresponds to TRBD1 (5 bases). The germline V gene has CDR1 LNHDA and CDR2 SQIVND (reference sequence). CDR3 length: 16 amino acids. The V end was cut by 3 bases, the J end by 0 bases, with 14 bases between. CDR3 residues: CASSIHRRGTNYGYTF. Written as DNA, the CDR3 is TGTGCCAGTAGTATCCACAGGAGGGGCACTAACTATGGCTACACCTTC.

The V call is TRBV7-9, the J call TRBJ2-7; tentative D call: TRBD1 (6 bases). The CDR3 loop spans 16 amino acids. The germline V gene has CDR1 SEHNR and CDR2 FQNEAQ (reference sequence). Deletions cut 4 bases from V and 0 bases from J, with 16 bases between. CDR3 DNA sequence: TGTGCCAGCAGCTCCACTCGGGACACGGGCTCCTACGAGCAGTACTTC. It encodes CASSSTRDTGSYEQYF.

The rearrangement joins TRBV14 to TRBJ2-1, with D possibly being TRBD1 (6 bases). V gave up 4 bases and J gave up 4 bases, with 20 bases separating them. The CDR3 totals 17 residues. Germline V gene lookup returns CDR1 SGHDN and CDR2 FVKESK. DNA for the CDR3: TGTGCCAGCAGCCGACGACAGGTTCGACTTCGGTACAATGAGCAGTTCTTC. As protein: CASSRRQVRLRYNEQFF. Looking up the rest from reference TRBV14 and TRBJ2-1 gives the full variable domain: EAGVTQFPSHSVIEKGQTVTLRCDPISGHDNLYWYRRVMGKEIKFLLHFVKESKQDESGMPNNRFLAERTGGTYSTLKVQPAELEDSGVYFCASSRRQVRLRYNEQFFGPGTRLTVL.

This chain joins TRBV6-4 and TRBJ1-1, with a tentative D call TRBD1 (5 bases). Germline loops: CDR1 MRHNA, CDR2 SNTAGT. V lost 4 bases to trimming and J lost 0 bases, with 6 bases between them. This CDR3 is built from 13 residues. The CDR3: CASSVTVNTEAFF. The CDR3 region has the DNA TGTGCCAGCAGTGTGACAGTGAACACTGAAGCTTTCTTT.

The CDR3 is CASRQGGLGNQPQHF. CDR3 DNA: TGTGCCAGTCGGCAGGGAGGGTTGGGTAATCAGCCCCAGCATTTT. The rearrangement joins TRBV19 to TRBJ1-5; a weak D match, TRBD1 (5 bases). Per germline, CDR1 LNHDA and CDR2 SQIVND (reference sequence). Between the trimmed V and J ends, which lost 8 bases and 4 bases, there was a span of 18 bases. The CDR3 covers 15 residues.

The genes are TRBV6-1 and TRBJ1-3, with no clear D. V shed 2 bases and J shed 0 bases, with 14 bases lying between them. Germline CDR1 reads MNHNS; CDR2 reads SASEGT. This CDR3 is 17 amino acids long. The CDR3 sequence is CASSESVLGGSGNTIYF. In DNA, the CDR3 is TGTGCCAGCAGTGAATCAGTGTTAGGAGGCTCTGGAAACACCATATATTTT.

Turning to this clone: The sample has other DNA sequences that encode this CDR3 too. This chain links TRBV18 with TRBJ2-2; tentative D call: TRBD2 (6 bases). This CDR3 spans 15 amino acids. V was shortened by 3 bases and J by 5 bases, with 13 bases between the two germline ends. Germline CDR1 is KGHSH and CDR2 is LQKENI. The CDR3 here is CASSPPGGGTGELFF. The CDR3 DNA reads TGTGCCAGCTCACCTCCCGGTGGGGGGACCGGGGAGCTGTTTTTT.

The genes are TRBV10-2 and TRBJ1-5, with a weak D call TRBD1 (6 bases). The CDR3 consists of 13 residues. Germline assignment: CDR1 WSHSY and CDR2 SAAADI. Trimming shortened V by 4 bases and J by 4 bases, and 8 bases separated the two germline ends. The CDR3 region has the DNA TGCGCCAGCAGTGGGCAGGGGAATCAGCCCCAGCATTTT. Its translation is CASSGQGNQPQHF.

The chain has TRBV5-5 and TRBJ2-7; TRBD1 agrees at 8 bases. The germline V gene encodes CDR1 SGHKS and CDR2 YYEKEE (reference sequence). The CDR3 is made up of 13 amino acids. Trimming at V came to 1 base and at J to 6 bases, leaving 3 bases not matched to a gene. DNA of the CDR3: TGTGCCAGCAGCTTGACAGGGGGAAGCGAGCAGTACGTC. Translation: CASSLTGGSEQYV.

The genes are TRBV2 and TRBJ2-1; 8 bases line up with TRBD1. Germline-derived CDR1 and CDR2 are SNHLY and FYNNEI. V was clipped by 2 bases and J by 7 bases; unmatched bases: 4. The CDR3 has 14 amino acids. The CDR3 nucleotides are TGTGCCAGCAGTGAAAGGACAGGGACGAATGAGCAGTTCTTC. It yields the protein CASSERTGTNEQFF.

J is TRBJ2-1 and V is TRBV7-6; TRBD2 agrees at 7 bases. Germline CDR1 and CDR2: SGHVS and FNYEAQ. CDR3 length equals 15 residues. Trimming removed 4 bases from V and 5 bases from J; junction bases left unmatched: 8. The CDR3 reads CASSWGGRPNNEQFF. The CDR3 DNA sequence: TGTGCCAGCAGCTGGGGGGGTCGGCCAAACAATGAGCAGTTCTTC.

The rearrangement links TRBV11-3 to TRBJ2-1, with unresolved D. Between the trimmed V and J ends, which lost 6 bases and 5 bases, there was a span of 11 bases. This CDR3 comprises 13 residues. CDR1 is SGHNT and CDR2 is YENEEA in the germline V gene. As DNA, the CDR3 is TGTGCCAGCAGGAGATCGGTCAACAATGAGCAGTTCTTC. Translating gives CASRRSVNNEQFF.

The chain couples TRBV7-2 to TRBJ1-5; D is uncertain. Germline V gives CDR1 SGHTA, CDR2 FQGNSA. This CDR3 region has 16 residues. Trimming shortened V by 3 bases and J by 2 bases, and 14 bases separated the two germline ends. The CDR3 is CASSLAGGFGNQPQHF. CDR3 nucleotides: TGTGCCAGCAGCTTGGCAGGAGGGTTCGGCAATCAGCCCCAGCATTTT.

The chain uses TRBV3-1 (or the pseudogene TRBV3-2) and TRBJ2-3, with 11 nucleotides matching TRBD1. V was clipped by 7 bases and J by 2 bases; unmatched bases: 2. This CDR3 contains 14 residues. The germline V gene has CDR1 LGHDT and CDR2 YNNKEL (reference sequence). The CDR3 region has the DNA TGTGCCAGCAAGGACAGGGGGCTCACAGATACGCAGTATTTT. Protein: CASKDRGLTDTQYF.

This sequence joins TRBV4-1 and TRBJ2-1, with 8 bases lining up with TRBD2. This CDR3 spans 16 amino acids. Looked up from germline, CDR1 is MGHRA and CDR2 is YSYEKL. V shed 0 bases, J shed 10 bases, and the junction held 11 bases outside the gene matches. CDR3 residues: CASSQEPPGGPFEQFF. CDR3 nucleotides: TGCGCCAGCAGCCAAGAACCTCCGGGAGGGCCTTTCGAGCAGTTCTTC.

The chain joins TRBV30 to TRBJ2-7; TRBD1 might be the D (5 bases). Germline loops: CDR1 GTSNPN, CDR2 SVGIG (reference sequence). This CDR3 has 12 residues. V was cut by 4 bases and J by 7 bases, with 14 bases left in between. The CDR3 loop reads CAWIPWGGEQYF. CDR3 coding DNA: TGTGCCTGGATCCCATGGGGCGGTGAGCAGTACTTC.

The gene calls are TRBV6-5 and TRBJ2-7; TRBD1 matches 7 bases. The germline V gene encodes CDR1 MNHEY and CDR2 SVGAGI. The ends lost 6 bases at V and 4 bases at J; junction bases unmatched: 6. The CDR3 is 13 residues long. The CDR3 DNA reads TGTGCCAGCAGCTTACAGGGGTTTTACGAGCAGTACGTC. Amino acid sequence: CASSLQGFYEQYV.

The V call is TRBV7-9, the J call TRBJ1-5; 9 bases match TRBD1. V was pared by 4 bases and J by 6 bases, with 7 bases of the junction left unmatched. Per the germline V gene, CDR1 is SEHNR and CDR2 is FQNEAQ (reference sequence). This CDR3 region has 15 residues. The chain's CDR3 is CASSSRDRVGQPQHF. The CDR3 nucleotides read TGTGCCAGCAGCTCCCGGGACAGGGTAGGTCAGCCCCAGCATTTT.

The V gene is TRBV7-9, the J gene TRBJ2-1; D possibly corresponds to TRBD1 (5 bases). This CDR3 is built from 15 residues. The germline V and J ends were trimmed by 6 bases and 2 bases, with 14 bases remaining between them. CDR1 and CDR2 from the germline V gene are SEHNR and FQNEAQ (reference sequence). The CDR3 DNA reads TGTGCCAGCAGTCCCCTGGGGCGAACCTACAATGAGCAGTTCTTC. Protein sequence: CASSPLGRTYNEQFF.

The V gene is TRBV6-1, the J gene TRBJ2-2, with D tentatively TRBD2 (7 bases). Trimming removed 4 bases from V and 4 bases from J, with 16 bases in between. The CDR3 spans 16 residues. Germline V lookup: CDR1 MNHNS, CDR2 SASEGT. CDR3 coding DNA: TGTGCCAGCAGTGGCGGGGGCGGTCGGGGCACCGGGGAGCTGTTTTTT. As protein: CASSGGGGRGTGELFF.

The chain links TRBV19 to TRBJ2-7; no clear D. Trimming left V 0 bases short and J 7 bases short, with 10 bases between. CDR3 length equals 13 residues. Looked up from germline, CDR1 is LNHDA and CDR2 is SQIVND (reference sequence). CDR3 nucleotides: TGTGCCAGTAGTATAGACGTAACGAGGGAGCAGTACGTC. It encodes CASSIDVTREQYV.

The chain is built from TRBV11-2 and TRBJ2-7, with 8 nucleotides matching TRBD1. The germline CDR1 and CDR2 sequences are SGHAT and FQNNGV. The CDR3 totals 13 residues. The ends lost 5 bases at V and 2 bases at J; junction bases unmatched: 2. CDR3 region: CASSAGQAYEQYF. CDR3 coding DNA: TGTGCCAGCAGCGCGGGACAGGCCTACGAGCAGTACTTC.

The chain links TRBV7-9 to TRBJ2-7; possibly TRBD1 for D (6 bases). The CDR3 is 17 residues long. Trimming left V 5 bases short and J 2 bases short, with 22 bases between. Germline values: CDR1 SEHNR, CDR2 FQNEAQ (reference sequence). CDR3 in DNA: TGTGCCAGCAGCCGAACAAGGGGACAACAGGGAGCCTACGAGCAGTACTTC. Protein: CASSRTRGQQGAYEQYF.